This T cell receptor (beta chain) was retrieved from a study of control samples from healthy donors and cancer patients. The method was immunoSEQ multiplex PCR; TCRdb's version includes in-frame clones alone and lacks a portion of them. The data show 100,000 to 150,000 clones, with over 75% seen just once and 1.5% to 2% held by the top ten. The V end was cut by 5 bases, the J end by 1 base, with 8 bases between. CDR1 is LNHDA and CDR2 is SQIVND in the germline V gene (reference sequence). This CDR3 is built from 14 residues. V usage is TRBV19 and J usage is TRBJ2-2; D not certain. This receptor was taken from a man aged 18 to 35 in good health. Input material: blood. Here the CDR3 DNA reads TGTGCCAGTAGTTTGACGGGGAACACCGGGGAGCTGTTTTTT. Encoded protein: CASSLTGNTGELFF.